This passage covers 2 T cell receptor beta chains from one sample sequenced in a study of shared clonotypes between healthy human individuals. Profiled with immunoSEQ multiplex PCR; TCRdb holds only in-frame clones, not every one. The sample has millions of clones, roughly nine tenths seen once; the top ten hold over 0.12%. The specimen was naive CD4+ T cells sorted from blood. Regarding subset: CD45RA+ positively selected. The receptors were sampled from a man aged 18 to 29 in good health.

This clone was recorded only once. The chain is built from TRBV5-4 and TRBJ2-3; TRBD2 agrees at 9 bases. V was clipped by 0 bases and J by 5 bases; unmatched bases: 4. Germline V gene sequence: CDR1 SGHNT, CDR2 YYREEE (reference sequence). The CDR3 sequence is 15 residues long. The CDR3 nucleotides are TGTGCCAGCAGCTTGGATAGCGGGAGTATAGATACGCAGTATTTT. Translation: CASSLDSGSIDTQYF.

This clone was recorded a few times. The chain uses TRBV5-1 and TRBJ2-7; possible D gene TRBD1, 5 bases. Looked up from germline, CDR1 is SGHRS and CDR2 is YFSETQ. V was shortened by 0 bases and J by 7 bases, with 8 bases between the two germline ends. This CDR3 is built from 12 residues. CDR3 coding DNA: TGCGCCAGCAGCTTGGCCACAGGAGAGCAGTACTTC. Amino acids: CASSLATGEQYF.